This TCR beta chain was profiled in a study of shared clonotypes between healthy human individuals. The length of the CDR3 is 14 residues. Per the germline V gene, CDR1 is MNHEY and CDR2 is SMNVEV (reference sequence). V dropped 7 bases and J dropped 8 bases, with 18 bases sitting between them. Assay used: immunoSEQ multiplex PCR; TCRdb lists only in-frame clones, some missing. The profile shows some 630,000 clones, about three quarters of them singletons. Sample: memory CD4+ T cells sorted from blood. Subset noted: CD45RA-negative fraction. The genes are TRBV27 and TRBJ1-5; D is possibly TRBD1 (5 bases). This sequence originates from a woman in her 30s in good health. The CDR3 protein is CASTKRGPWEPQHF. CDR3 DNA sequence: TGTGCCAGCACCAAGAGGGGACCCTGGGAGCCCCAGCATTTT.